This TCR beta chain was recorded in a study of monozygotic twins with inflammatory bowel disease. TCRdb reprocessed the 5' RACE reads and keeps a single row for each CDR3 protein, giving no DNA. This sample's table has some 300,000 distinct CDR3 sequences. The CDR3 is 15 amino acids. This chain connects TRBV23-1 to TRBJ1-1; TCRdb selects TRBD1, and the lack of DNA leaves this call unchecked. TRBV23-1 counts as an open reading frame of uncertain function. Sequencing was done on a sample of blood. This receptor was taken from a human donor with ulcerative colitis or Crohn's disease, or a healthy co-twin of an affected twin (not recorded which). The CDR3 spells CASSQSWTVNTEAFF.